The next 18 T cell receptor beta chains were all read from a single sample in a study of shared clonotypes between healthy human individuals. Terminally differentiated effector memory CD45RA+ cells were left out of the naive CD8 fraction, which was CD45RO-negative and positively selected for CCR7. TCRdb keeps only in-frame clones here, not all; method: immunoSEQ multiplex PCR. The sample consists of about 2.2 million clones, about 94% of them appearing once. The sample taken for sequencing was naive CD8+ T cells from PBMCs. The origin of the receptors is a man aged 18 to 29 in good health. Some clones in this sample may be carry-over from other donors' samples.

This rearrangement joins TRBV6-6 to TRBJ2-7, with TRBD1 matching over 7 bases. This CDR3 is built from 14 residues. Germline assignment: CDR1 MNHNY and CDR2 SVGAGI (reference sequence). V lost 0 bases to trimming and J lost 4 bases; unmatched junction nucleotides: 3. Written as DNA, the CDR3 is TGTGCCAGCAGTTACTCAGGGGGCCAGTACGAGCAGTACTTC. This sequence encodes CASSYSGGQYEQYF.

Comment on this clone: The sample contains more than one DNA sequence encoding this CDR3. The gene calls are TRBV7-9 and TRBJ2-7, with D unresolved. Germline CDR1 SEHNR, CDR2 FQNEAQ (reference sequence). The CDR3 has 13 amino acids. The V end lost 2 bases, the J end lost 1 base, and 6 bases lay between the germline ends. The CDR3 reads CASSLSVSYEQYF. In DNA form, the CDR3 reads TGTGCCAGCAGCTTAAGTGTATCCTACGAGCAGTACTTC.

The table lists this clone with a few counts. The rearrangement joins TRBV7-3 to TRBJ2-3; 9 positions match TRBD2. V was pared by 6 bases and J by 4 bases, with 8 bases of the junction left unmatched. The CDR3 totals 15 residues. CDR1 is SGHTA, CDR2 FQGTGA, per germline. The CDR3 is CASRPGTSIADTQYF. CDR3 in DNA: TGTGCCAGCAGGCCCGGGACTAGCATCGCAGATACGCAGTATTTT.

The chain carries TRBV7-9 and TRBJ1-2; D call uncertain. The germline V gene encodes CDR1 SEHNR and CDR2 FQNEAQ (reference sequence). This CDR3 is 14 amino acids long. Trimming pared 5 bases from V and 6 bases from J, leaving 16 bases between. As DNA, the CDR3 is TGTGCCAGCAGCCTCGTGTTGCTGGCGGATGGCTACACCTTC. Its translation is CASSLVLLADGYTF.

A remark on this clone: Other DNA sequences in this sample translate to the same CDR3. CDR3 nucleotides: TGTGCCAGCAGTACCAGCTACGAGCAGTACTTC. Amino acid sequence: CASSTSYEQYF. This chain connects TRBV28 to TRBJ2-7, with unresolved D. V lost 5 bases and J 3 bases, leaving 5 bases between the germline ends. CDR1 is MDHEN and CDR2 is SYDVKM in the germline V gene. This CDR3 contains 11 residues.

This clone was counted once. V is TRBV11-2 and J is TRBJ2-7; D possibly uses TRBD1 or TRBD2 (6 bases each). V was trimmed by 3 bases and J by 0 bases, leaving 9 bases between them. The CDR3 is 14 residues long. Germline CDR1 is SGHAT and CDR2 is FQNNGV. The chain's CDR3 is CASSFGGFSYEQYF. In nucleotides, the CDR3 is TGTGCCAGCAGCTTCGGGGGCTTCTCCTACGAGCAGTACTTC.

The rearrangement uses TRBV7-8 and TRBJ2-7; a weak D match, TRBD2 (6 bases). The germline V and J ends were trimmed by 5 bases and 2 bases, with 13 bases remaining between them. CDR3 length equals 14 residues. Germline CDR1 reads SGHVS; CDR2 reads FQNEAQ. The CDR3 here is CASSPNGEAYEQYF. For the CDR3, the DNA is TGTGCCAGCAGCCCAAATGGGGAGGCCTACGAGCAGTACTTC.

As DNA, the CDR3 is TGCGCCAGCAGCTTGGATGGGACACTTAACTATGGCTACACCTTC. The encoded protein is CASSLDGTLNYGYTF. This sequence joins TRBV5-1 and TRBJ1-2; possibly TRBD1 for D (6 bases). This CDR3 spans 15 amino acids. V lost 0 bases to trimming and J lost 1 base, with 10 bases between them. The germline gives CDR1 SGHRS, CDR2 YFSETQ.

The V call is TRBV9, the J call TRBJ1-1; no clear D. Deletions cut 2 bases from V and 0 bases from J, with 20 bases between. The CDR3 is 18 amino acids. The germline V gene has CDR1 SGDLS and CDR2 YYNGEE. This CDR3 is CASSVSQSTGLLNTEAFF. In DNA form, the CDR3 reads TGTGCCAGCAGCGTTTCCCAATCGACGGGCCTCTTGAACACTGAAGCTTTCTTT.

This chain connects TRBV28 to TRBJ1-1; D is possibly TRBD1 (6 bases). The CDR3 contains 13 residues. CDR1 is MDHEN, CDR2 SYDVKM, per germline. Deletions cut 7 bases from V and 6 bases from J, with 15 bases between. CDR3 coding DNA: TGTGCCAGCATCCCGCCAGGGGCATCTGAAGCTTTCTTT. This sequence encodes CASIPPGASEAFF. Complete variable domain (other parts from reference TRBV28 and TRBJ1-1): DVKVTQSSRYLVKRTGEKVFLECVQDMDHENMFWYRQDPGLGLRLIYFSYDVKMKEKGDIPEGYSVSREKKERFSLILESASTNQTSMYLCASIPPGASEAFFGQGTRLTVV.

Notes on this clone: Additional DNA sequences in this sample encode the identical CDR3. This chain connects TRBV27 to TRBJ2-2; no definite D call. V was pared by 4 bases and J by 4 bases, with 4 bases between. From germline, CDR1 is MNHEY and CDR2 SMNVEV (reference sequence). CDR3 length: 12 amino acids. For the CDR3, the DNA is TGTGCCAGCAGTTACAGCACCGGGGAGCTGTTTTTT. Its translation is CASSYSTGELFF.

This rearrangement joins TRBV2 to TRBJ1-3; D not resolved. The CDR3 covers 15 residues. Trimming shortened V by 2 bases and J by 1 base, and 9 bases separated the two germline ends. In germline, CDR1 is SNHLY, CDR2 FYNNEI. CDR3 sequence: CASSERRRSGNTIYF. The DNA for the CDR3 is TGTGCCAGCAGTGAACGGCGCCGATCTGGAAACACCATATATTTT.

This chain links TRBV6-1 with TRBJ2-1, with D unresolved. V was trimmed by 6 bases and J by 6 bases, leaving 3 bases between them. This CDR3 has 10 amino acids. Germline lookup yields CDR1 MNHNS and CDR2 SASEGT. In DNA form, the CDR3 reads TGTGCCAGCAGGAGCAATGAGCAGTTCTTC. This codes for CASRSNEQFF.

V is TRBV12-5 and J is TRBJ1-1; maybe TRBD1 (5 bases). Germline loops: CDR1 LGHNT, CDR2 FRNRAP. V lost 6 bases and J 5 bases, leaving 19 bases between the germline ends. The CDR3 has 15 amino acids. The CDR3 protein is CASGNWGRGGTEAFF. The DNA for the CDR3 is TGTGCTAGTGGGAACTGGGGACGCGGTGGTACTGAAGCTTTCTTT.

V and J are TRBV4-2 and TRBJ1-3; TRBD1 aligns across 9 bases. The CDR3 extends over 17 amino acids. Germline assignment: CDR1 LGHNA and CDR2 YNFKEQ. V dropped 0 bases and J dropped 0; count of bases not matched to a gene: 3. In DNA, the CDR3 is TGTGCCAGCAGCCAAGAAGGGACAGGGAGCTCTGGAAACACCATATATTTT. It is translated as CASSQEGTGSSGNTIYF.

The chain couples TRBV29-1 to TRBJ2-7, with D perhaps matching TRBD1 (6 bases). Germline lookup yields CDR1 SQVTM and CDR2 ANQGSEA. CDR3 length: 12 amino acids. Trimming cost V 4 bases and J 4 bases, with 11 bases left between them. CDR3 in DNA: TGCAGCGTTGGACAGGCGCGGTACGAGCAGTACTTC. Encoded protein: CSVGQARYEQYF.

This chain joins TRBV10-3 and TRBJ1-1; D unclear. Germline assignment: CDR1 ENHRY and CDR2 SYGVKD. V lost 10 bases, J lost 3 bases, and 15 bases lay in between. The CDR3 covers 13 residues. CDR3 sequence (DNA): TGTGCCACAGGACTCGGAGGGTACACTGAAGCTTTCTTT. The encoded protein is CATGLGGYTEAFF.

This chain uses TRBV4-1 with TRBJ2-7; 12 positions match TRBD2. V lost 4 bases and J lost 10; bases outside the gene matches: 5. CDR1 and CDR2 (germline): MGHRA, YSYEKL. There are 13 residues in the CDR3. Here the CDR3 DNA reads TGCGCCAGCAGCCCAGGGACTAGCGGGTTACAGTACTTC. This gives the protein CASSPGTSGLQYF.